This T cell receptor beta chain was sequenced during a study of long-term antiretroviral therapy in people with HIV. The CDR3 has 13 amino acids. The germline V gene encodes CDR1 SGHNT and CDR2 YYREEE (reference sequence). The trim removed 5 bases at V and 2 bases at J, leaving 3 bases unmatched. The assay used was immunoSEQ (version v3.0), run at survey level. Produced via immunoSEQ multiplex PCR; TCRdb's table is partial and in-frame only. The repertoire has some 21,000 clones, around 81% of them found once; the top ten carry less than 15%. This clone is a singleton in its sample. Its antigen is currently unknown. Study outcomes and limitations: Control repertoires displayed wider CDR3 length ranges than the HIV repertoires.

This specimen consisted of unsorted PBMCs, obtained 0.1 years before starting antiretroviral therapy. The clonotype was recovered from a man aged 40-49 years with HIV. This chain joins TRBV5-4 and TRBJ1-2, with 7 bases that match TRBD1. The DNA of the CDR3 is TGTGCCAGCAGTCCGGACAGGAACTATGGCTACACCTTC. Amino acids: CASSPDRNYGYTF. Variable domain in full (rest from reference TRBV5-4 and TRBJ1-2): ETGVTQSPTHLIKTRGQQVTLRCSSQSGHNTVSWYQQALGQGPQFIFQYYREEENGRGNFPPRFSGLQFPNYSSELNVNALELDDSALYLCASSPDRNYGYTFGSGTRLTVV.